The 10 T cell receptor beta chains presented below share a single source sample, sequenced in a study of blood T cell repertoires in COVID-19. Here immunoSEQ multiplex PCR was the method, and the copy in TCRdb shows in-frame clones only, minus some. Among about 190,000 clones listed, 65% to 85% were seen once. Sequenced: PBMCs or T cells enriched from blood (not recorded which). These receptor sequences come from a woman in her 30s who had been exposed to COVID-19.

This chain joins TRBV9 and TRBJ1-6; D gene unclear. V gave up 3 bases and J gave up 5 bases, with 12 bases separating them. This CDR3 region has 15 residues. Germline V gives CDR1 SGDLS, CDR2 YYNGEE. The CDR3 nucleotides are TGTGCCAGCAGCGGCCAACAGACCAATAATTCACCCCTCCACTTT. Translated, it gives CASSGQQTNNSPLHF.

This chain joins TRBV4-3 and TRBJ1-2, with 8 bases lining up with TRBD1. The CDR3 runs to 17 residues. V lost 1 base, J lost 4 bases, and 11 bases stayed unmatched. Germline V gene data show CDR1 as LGHNA and CDR2 as YSLEER. CDR3 loop: CASSQGFAGGRGYGYTF. DNA for the CDR3: TGCGCCAGCAGCCAAGGATTTGCAGGGGGCAGGGGCTATGGCTACACCTTC.

This chain uses TRBV6-5 with TRBJ2-6; D is perhaps TRBD1 (5 bases). Germline V gene sequence: CDR1 MNHEY, CDR2 SVGAGI. This CDR3 has 13 amino acids. V lost 4 bases to trimming and J lost 13 bases, with 14 bases between them. CDR3 bases: TGTGCCAGCAGTTTAAGTCAGGGCGGTGTCCTGACTTTC. Its translation is CASSLSQGGVLTF.

This clone was detected once. V gene TRBV21-1 combines with J gene TRBJ1-2. TRBV21-1 is marked as a pseudogene. The CDR3 totals 14 residues. The CDR3 loop is CASSKAPRVYGYTF. Written as DNA, the CDR3 is TGTGCCAGCAGCAAAGCCCCCCGGGTTTATGGCTACACCTTC.

J is TRBJ1-4 and V is TRBV2; 7 bases match TRBD1. The CDR3 totals 15 residues. Germline trimming cut 6 bases from V and 0 bases from J; bases unmatched to any gene: 4. Per germline, CDR1 SNHLY and CDR2 FYNNEI. For the CDR3, the DNA is TGTGCCAGCAGGACCGACAGGGCAACTAATGAAAAACTGTTTTTT. It codes for CASRTDRATNEKLFF.

The chain joins TRBV3-1 (or the pseudogene TRBV3-2) to TRBJ2-1; TRBD1 matches at 7 bases. Trimming took 5 bases from V and 5 from J; bases not matched to a gene: 6. Germline V gene data show CDR1 as LGHDT and CDR2 as YNNKEL (reference sequence). The CDR3 loop spans 14 amino acids. The CDR3 reads CASSDRARDNEQFF. The CDR3, as DNA: TGTGCCAGCAGCGACAGGGCGCGAGACAATGAGCAGTTCTTC.

The sample holds a few counts of this clone. The rearrangement uses TRBV6-4 and TRBJ1-5, with TRBD1 identical over 8 bases. The V gene end was trimmed by 5 bases and the J gene end by 4 bases; junction bases not matched to a gene: 7. The germline CDR1 and CDR2 sequences are MRHNA and SNTAGT. This CDR3 comprises 15 residues. CDR3 residues: CASSPTGERNQPQHF. CDR3 nucleotides: TGTGCCAGCAGTCCGACAGGGGAGAGGAATCAGCCCCAGCATTTT.

The V and J genes are TRBV19 and TRBJ1-4, with D maybe TRBD1 (5 bases). The CDR3 has 15 residues. Trimming pared 2 bases from V and 4 bases from J, leaving 11 bases between. Germline V gene sequence: CDR1 LNHDA, CDR2 SQIVND (reference sequence). The CDR3 nucleotides read TGTGCCAGTAGTATAAGGGGCGGAAATAATGAAAAACTGTTTTTT. It specifies CASSIRGGNNEKLFF.

The chain has TRBV27 and TRBJ2-5, with 10 bases that match TRBD1. After removal of 10 bases from V and 4 bases from J, the junction contained 9 bases not matched to a gene. CDR3 size: 14 residues. The germline V gene has CDR1 MNHEY and CDR2 SMNVEV (reference sequence). The CDR3 is CATKGQGRGETQYF. The CDR3 DNA follows: TGTGCCACCAAGGGACAGGGGAGGGGAGAGACCCAGTACTTC.

The CDR3 DNA is TGTGCCAGTAGGGACCAGGGAAGGGGTGAAGCTTTCTTT. It yields the protein CASRDQGRGEAFF. The chain combines TRBV19 with TRBJ1-1, with D maybe TRBD1 (5 bases). Trimming stripped 6 bases from V and 7 bases from J, with 15 bases between. Germline loops: CDR1 LNHDA, CDR2 SQIVND (reference sequence). The length of the CDR3 is 13 residues.